A single sample is the source of the 21 T cell receptor beta chains below, sequenced in a study of CD8 T cells in ankylosing spondylitis. MiXCR, run by TCRdb on the 5' RACE reads, gives a single entry per CDR3 protein. The data show 130,000 to 150,000 distinct CDR3 sequences, 7% to 10% seen once. The sequenced material came from synovial fluid, either unsorted or a sorted T cell fraction (not recorded which). The receptors derive from a male donor with ankylosing spondylitis.

Of note for this clonotype: This may come from a read error, since a much larger clone is one base off. This chain's CDR3 is CASSPCTGGGTGELFF. The CDR3 DNA follows: TGTGCCAGCAGTCCCTGTACAGGGGGGGGCACCGGGGAGCTGTTTTTT. The chain combines TRBV27 with TRBJ2-2; perhaps TRBD1 as D (8 bases). The CDR3 covers 16 residues. The germline V and J ends were trimmed by 5 bases and 4 bases, with 17 bases remaining between them. Germline V CDR1 and CDR2: MNHEY, SMNVEV (reference sequence).

The chain recombines TRBV20-1 with TRBJ1-5; 9 nucleotides line up with TRBD1. The V gene end was trimmed by 3 bases and the J gene end by 16 bases; junction bases not matched to a gene: 4. The CDR3 has 10 residues. Germline V CDR1 and CDR2: DFQATT, SNEGSKA (reference sequence). The CDR3 DNA follows: TGCAGTGCTAGCGGGACAGGGTTACATTTT. It encodes CSASGTGLHF.

This chain connects TRBV20-1 to TRBJ2-7; TRBD2 agrees at 11 bases. Germline trimming cut 3 bases from V and 3 bases from J; bases unmatched to any gene: 4. The germline CDR1 and CDR2 sequences are DFQATT and SNEGSKA (reference sequence). CDR3 length equals 14 residues. CDR3 in DNA: TGCAGTGCTAGTTTACTAGCGGGAGACTACGAGCAGTACTTC. Its protein product is CSASLLAGDYEQYF.

The V call is TRBV7-2, the J call TRBJ2-5, with unresolved D. Deletions cut 1 base from V and 3 bases from J, with 12 bases between. The CDR3 length is 15 residues. Germline V lookup: CDR1 SGHTA, CDR2 FQGNSA. The chain's CDR3 is CASSLVGSVEETQYF. The CDR3, as DNA: TGTGCCAGCAGCTTAGTTGGATCGGTAGAAGAGACCCAGTACTTC.

J is TRBJ2-5 and V is TRBV3-1, with 10 nucleotides matching TRBD2. The CDR3 is made up of 17 amino acids. Per the germline V gene, CDR1 is LGHDT and CDR2 is YNNKEL (reference sequence). V dropped 1 base and J dropped 7; count of bases not matched to a gene: 12. The CDR3 DNA reads as TGTGCCAGCAGCCAAGCTAACGAGCGGGGGGGCCGGGGGACCCAGTACTTC. Translating it yields CASSQANERGGRGTQYF.

This clonotype was seen a handful of times. The chain is built from TRBV29-1 and TRBJ1-2; D is ambiguous. With 6 bases removed from V and 2 bases from J, the gap between germline ends came to 13 bases. Germline lookup yields CDR1 SQVTM and CDR2 ANQGSEA. The CDR3 covers 13 residues. CDR3: CSVGEGVNYGYTF. As DNA, the CDR3 is TGCAGCGTCGGGGAGGGCGTAAACTATGGCTACACCTTC.

This clonotype was counted many times. This chain connects TRBV6-2 or TRBV6-3 to TRBJ2-5; TRBD1 aligns across 12 bases. J was trimmed by 5 bases and V by 7 bases; bases with no gene match: 5. Germline CDR1 is MNHEY and CDR2 is SVGEGT. The CDR3 length is 14 residues. This CDR3 is CASTGTGGLETQYF. As DNA, the CDR3 is TGTGCCAGCACCGGGACAGGGGGCTTGGAGACCCAGTACTTC.

A remark on this clonotype: One end of the junction varies from germline; a read error may be responsible. The rearrangement joins TRBV2 to TRBJ1-1, with a tentative D call TRBD1 (5 bases). The CDR3 is 15 residues long. Germline assignment: CDR1 SNHLY and CDR2 FYNNEI. The DNA of the CDR3 is TGTGCCAGCAGTGAAGACAGGAGCGGAAACACTGGAGCTTTCTTT. Amino acid sequence: CASSEDRSGNTGAFF.

This clonotype was recorded a few times. This rearrangement joins TRBV5-6 to TRBJ2-7, with TRBD1 identical over 7 bases. CDR3 length: 15 residues. The J segment lost 6 bases and the V segment lost 0 bases, leaving 9 bases of the junction unmatched. CDR1 SGHDT and CDR2 YYEEEE come from the germline V gene. This CDR3 is CASSLGGQPSGEQYF. CDR3 sequence (DNA): TGTGCCAGCAGCTTGGGGGGACAGCCTTCGGGCGAGCAGTACTTC.

In its sample, this clonotype was seen many times. The chain couples TRBV5-1 to TRBJ2-1; 11 bases match TRBD2. CDR1 SGHRS and CDR2 YFSETQ come from the germline V gene. This CDR3 is built from 19 residues. Germline trimming cut 3 bases from V and 5 bases from J; bases unmatched to any gene: 16. CDR3 loop: CASSSGGWDSGRAHNEQFF. DNA for the CDR3: TGCGCCAGCAGCTCAGGAGGGTGGGATAGCGGGAGGGCCCACAATGAGCAGTTCTTC.

The V call is TRBV28, the J call TRBJ2-7, with TRBD2 matching over 14 bases. Losses at the gene ends were 2 bases for V and 2 bases for J; bases not matched to a gene: 5. Germline loops: CDR1 MDHEN, CDR2 SYDVKM. The CDR3 length is 17 residues. CDR3 amino acids: CASSLTPGLAGAYEQYF. Here the CDR3 DNA reads TGTGCCAGCAGTTTAACCCCGGGACTAGCGGGAGCCTACGAGCAGTACTTC.

This chain uses TRBV7-2 with TRBJ1-2; perhaps TRBD1 as D (5 bases). Trimming left V 7 bases short and J 3 bases short, with 15 bases between. Germline CDR1 and CDR2: SGHTA and FQGNSA. This CDR3 is 14 amino acids long. The CDR3 here is CASNLGGAYYGYTF. The DNA of the CDR3 is TGTGCCAGCAACTTGGGAGGGGCCTACTATGGCTACACCTTC.

Ten or more counts support this clonotype. The CDR3, as DNA: TGTGCCAGCAGTGAAGACCTTATCTACCAGCCCCAGCATTTT. This translates into CASSEDLIYQPQHF. The J gene is TRBJ1-5, the V gene TRBV2; D is unresolved. Germline loops: CDR1 SNHLY, CDR2 FYNNEI. V shed 1 base and J shed 7 bases, with 11 bases lying between them. The CDR3 runs to 14 residues.

About this clonotype: Because the CDR3 is missing its conserved closing phenylalanine or tryptophan, this is likely a read error. The J gene is TRBJ2-1, the V gene TRBV10-3; D uncertain. This CDR3 has 13 residues. Germline CDR1 and CDR2: ENHRY and SYGVKD. The V and J ends lost 10 bases and 2 bases respectively, with 12 bases between them. The CDR3 bases are TGTGCCACCCGGTCGAGAGCCTACAATGAGCAGTTCCTC. Protein sequence: CATRSRAYNEQFL.

The chain couples TRBV20-1 to TRBJ1-2; D is unresolved. The ends were cut back, 3 bases at V and 4 bases at J, with 15 bases in the middle. CDR1 is DFQATT and CDR2 is SNEGSKA in the germline V gene (reference sequence). The CDR3 loop spans 14 amino acids. For the CDR3, the DNA is TGCAGTGCTAGTCGCAGTAACCAGATCTATGGCTACACCTTC. Translation: CSASRSNQIYGYTF.

This clonotype occurred many times. This chain joins TRBV5-1 and TRBJ1-2; 9 nucleotides line up with TRBD1. This CDR3 contains 15 residues. CDR1 is SGHRS, CDR2 YFSETQ, per germline. The J segment lost 4 bases and the V segment lost 0 bases, leaving 4 bases of the junction unmatched. The CDR3 coding sequence is TGCGCCAGCAGCTTGGAAACAGGGGGCGGCTATGGCTACACCTTC. Its translation is CASSLETGGGYGYTF.

This clonotype was detected ten times or more. This chain links TRBV14 with TRBJ2-1, with 11 bases that match TRBD2. The CDR3 is 17 amino acids. V gave up 4 bases and J gave up 5 bases; unmatched junction bases: 10. Germline-derived CDR1 and CDR2 are SGHDN and FVKESK. As DNA, the CDR3 is TGTGCCAGCAGCCCCTTGACGGCACTAGCGGGGGACAATGAGCAGTTCTTC. Encoded protein: CASSPLTALAGDNEQFF. The full variable domain, with the rest looked up from reference TRBV14 and TRBJ2-1, is EAGVTQFPSHSVIEKGQTVTLRCDPISGHDNLYWYRRVMGKEIKFLLHFVKESKQDESGMPNNRFLAERTGGTYSTLKVQPAELEDSGVYFCASSPLTALAGDNEQFFGPGTRLTVL.

This clonotype was counted many times. The chain joins TRBV7-2 to TRBJ1-1; 10 nucleotides agree with TRBD1. In germline, CDR1 is SGHTA, CDR2 FQGNSA. The J segment lost 1 base and the V segment lost 5 bases, leaving 10 bases of the junction unmatched. The CDR3 is 17 amino acids. As DNA, the CDR3 is TGTGCCAGCAGCCCGCCGAGGGGGGACAGGGGGAACACTGAAGCTTTCTTT. This sequence encodes CASSPPRGDRGNTEAFF.

This clonotype was found many times. The CDR3, as DNA: TGTGCCAGCAGTCCTGGGACCGCCTATGGCTACACCTTC. Its translation: CASSPGTAYGYTF. The J gene is TRBJ1-2, the V gene TRBV12-3 or TRBV12-4; weak D call: TRBD1 (5 bases). This CDR3 has 13 residues. Deletions cut 5 bases from V and 4 bases from J, with 11 bases between.

Ten or more counts support this clonotype. In nucleotides, the CDR3 is TGCAGTGCTGCCCACCGGACAGGGGGCACTGAAGCTTTCTTT. Translating it yields CSAAHRTGGTEAFF. The V and J genes are TRBV20-1 and TRBJ1-1, with TRBD1 identical over 10 bases. With V trimmed by 5 bases and J by 4 bases, 7 bases remained unmatched. Germline V gene data show CDR1 as DFQATT and CDR2 as SNEGSKA (reference sequence). The CDR3 spans 14 residues.

The chain is built from TRBV27 and TRBJ2-7, with TRBD1 identical over 7 bases. The CDR3 spans 13 residues. J lost 4 bases, V lost 8 bases, and 8 bases had no gene match. The germline V gene encodes CDR1 MNHEY and CDR2 SMNVEV (reference sequence). CDR3: CASGQVGAYEQYF. The DNA for the CDR3 is TGTGCCAGCGGACAGGTAGGGGCTTACGAGCAGTACTTC.